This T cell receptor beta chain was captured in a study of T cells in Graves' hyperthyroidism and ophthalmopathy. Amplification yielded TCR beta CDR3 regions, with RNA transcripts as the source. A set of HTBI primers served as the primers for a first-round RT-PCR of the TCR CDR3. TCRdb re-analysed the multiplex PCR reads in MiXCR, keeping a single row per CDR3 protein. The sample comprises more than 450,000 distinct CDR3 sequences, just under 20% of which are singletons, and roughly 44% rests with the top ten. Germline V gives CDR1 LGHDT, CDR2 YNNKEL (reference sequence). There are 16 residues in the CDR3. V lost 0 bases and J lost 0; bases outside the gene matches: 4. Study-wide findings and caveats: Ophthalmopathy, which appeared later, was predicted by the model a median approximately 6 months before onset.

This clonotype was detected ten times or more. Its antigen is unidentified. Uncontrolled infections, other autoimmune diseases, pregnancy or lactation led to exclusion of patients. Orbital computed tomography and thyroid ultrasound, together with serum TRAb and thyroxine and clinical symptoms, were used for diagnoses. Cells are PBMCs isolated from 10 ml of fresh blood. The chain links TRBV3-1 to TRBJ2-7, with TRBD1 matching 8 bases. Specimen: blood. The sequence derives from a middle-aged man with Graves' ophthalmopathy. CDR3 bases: TGTGCCAGCAGCCAAGATGGACAGGGTCACTCCTACGAGCAGTACTTC. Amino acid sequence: CASSQDGQGHSYEQYF.